Each of the 32 T cell receptor beta chains below was sequenced from the same sample in a study of tumor-infiltrating lymphocytes in primary liver carcinoma. Germline DNA was also extracted, with blood RNA taken from unsorted whole blood. The authors made TCR beta cDNA from roughly 480 ng total RNA with a constant-region primer. It was through three nested multiplex PCR rounds of slightly modified ARM-PCR that TCR beta libraries arose. TRBV1-TRBV30 forward primers paired with a C-beta reverse primer drove the first two PCR rounds, about 10 cycles each. Each CDR3 protein gets one entry after TCRdb re-called the multiplex PCR reads with MiXCR. The sample yields almost 200,000 distinct CDR3 sequences, around 60% seen once. Sequencing input: peripheral blood. The receptor source for this set is a woman aged 60-75 years with primary liver carcinoma and hepatitis B virus infection.

On this clonotype itself: A much larger clone sits a single nucleotide away, making a read error possible. The chain combines TRBV4-1 with TRBJ1-2; TRBD1 matches 9 bases. The CDR3 totals 15 residues. Germline V gene data show CDR1 as MGHRA and CDR2 as YSYEKL. CDR3 region: CASGQEDRGSGGYTF. CDR3 sequence (DNA): TGCGCCAGCGGCCAAGAGGACAGGGGTTCTGGTGGCTACACCTTC.

On this clonotype itself: The conserved final phenylalanine or tryptophan is absent from the CDR3, which likely points to a read error. The chain joins TRBV6-5 to TRBJ1-1, with TRBD1 as a possible D gene (6 bases). Germline V CDR1 and CDR2: MNHEY, SVGAGI. The CDR3 has 14 residues. DNA for the CDR3: TGTGTCAGCAGTTACTTCGGAGGGGGCACTGAAGCTTTCTCC. Protein sequence: CVSSYFGGGTEAFS.

There are many counts of this clonotype. The chain employs TRBV6-1 and TRBJ2-7; TRBD2 matches at 10 bases. This CDR3 contains 13 residues. The ends lost 7 bases at V and 9 bases at J; junction bases unmatched: 9. The germline V gene has CDR1 MNHNS and CDR2 SASEGT. For the CDR3, the DNA is TGTGCCAGCATCCCTAGCGGGAGAGAAGGGCAGTACTTC. This sequence encodes CASIPSGREGQYF.

This rearrangement joins TRBV5-1 to TRBJ1-1; D perhaps matches TRBD1 (6 bases). This CDR3 spans 13 amino acids. CDR1 is SGHRS, CDR2 YFSETQ, per germline. Trimming removed 2 bases from V and 5 bases from J, with 10 bases in between. The DNA of the CDR3 is TGCGCCAGCAGCTTTACAGGGAGTACTGAAGCTTTCTTT. Residues: CASSFTGSTEAFF.

For this clonotype: A much larger clonotype is one base distant, so this may be a read error. V is TRBV4-2 and J is TRBJ1-4, with TRBD1 as a possible D gene (5 bases). Trimming removed 5 bases from V and 3 bases from J, with 13 bases in between. In germline, CDR1 is LGHNA, CDR2 YNFKEQ. This CDR3 region has 15 residues. The CDR3: CASSYLRAPNEKLFF. The CDR3 DNA follows: TGTGCCAGCAGCTACCTCAGGGCTCCTAATGAAAAACTGTTTTTT.

About this clonotype itself: A clone one base away is much larger, so this may be a read error. This chain joins TRBV6-1 and TRBJ2-1, with TRBD2 matching over 8 bases. Germline CDR1 reads MNHNS; CDR2 reads SASEGT. The V segment lost 4 bases and the J segment 1 base; nucleotides outside the gene matches: 12. CDR3 size: 18 residues. This chain's CDR3 is CASSVREDRLMSYNEQFF. The CDR3 region has the DNA TGTGCCAGCAGTGTGCGGGAGGACCGTCTTATGTCCTACAATGAGCAGTTCTTC.

Details on this clonotype: Germline is not matched at one junction end, which may reflect a read error. J is TRBJ2-1 and V is TRBV11-2; TRBD2 is a possible D gene (6 bases). The CDR3 is 14 residues long. Germline V CDR1 and CDR2: SGHAT, FQNNGV. The CDR3 loop reads CANSLTGGRDEEFF. The CDR3 coding sequence is TGTGCCAACAGCTTAACGGGTGGGCGGGATGAGGAGTTCTTC.

A word on this clonotype: A read error may explain this, as a much larger clone is one base away. J is TRBJ1-5 and V is TRBV4-1, with TRBD1 matching over 8 bases. This CDR3 is built from 16 residues. Germline V gene lookup returns CDR1 MGHRA and CDR2 YSYEKL. The chain's CDR3 is CVSSQVQGARNQPQHF. The DNA of the CDR3 is TGCGTCAGCAGCCAAGTTCAGGGGGCCCGCAATCAGCCCCAGCATTTT.

This sequence joins TRBV5-4 and TRBJ2-1; 7 bases match TRBD1. The CDR3 has 15 residues. With 0 bases clipped from V and 2 bases from J, the junction kept 2 bases outside the gene matches. Germline values: CDR1 SGHNT, CDR2 YYREEE (reference sequence). The DNA of the CDR3 is TGTGCCAGCAGCTTGGACCAGGGGGCCTACAATGAGCAGTTCTTC. Amino acids: CASSLDQGAYNEQFF.

This chain connects TRBV11-2 to TRBJ1-1; D gene uncertain. The V gene's germline CDR1 is SGHAT and CDR2 FQNNGV. This CDR3 contains 20 residues. V was cut by 7 bases and J by 7 bases, with 37 bases left in between. Here the CDR3 reads CASNPYQHGNLRFWGYEAFF. CDR3 sequence (DNA): TGTGCCAGCAACCCATATCAGCACGGAAACCTTCGCTTTTGGGGTTATGAAGCTTTCTTT.

This clonotype was counted ten times or more. The chain links TRBV12-3 or TRBV12-4 to TRBJ2-7, with 8 bases fitting TRBD1. J was trimmed by 3 bases and V by 3 bases; bases with no gene match: 7. This CDR3 has 15 residues. CDR3 amino acids: CASSFIGQGFYEQYF. The CDR3 bases are TGTGCCAGCAGTTTCATAGGACAGGGATTCTACGAGCAGTACTTC.

In regard to this clonotype: This clone may be a read error of a much larger clone one base away. The V call is TRBV5-6, the J call TRBJ2-1, with D possibly matching TRBD1 (6 bases). This CDR3 contains 15 residues. Germline CDR1 is SGHDT and CDR2 is YYEEEE. Here the CDR3 DNA reads TGTGCGGGGGCTGTGGGGCCTGGGTCCTACAATGAGCAGTTCTTC. Translation: CAGAVGPGSYNEQFF.

Details on this clonotype: The CDR3 ends on some other residue instead of the conserved phenylalanine or tryptophan, so this is likely a read error. The chain joins TRBV20-1 to TRBJ2-3, with D perhaps given as TRBD1 or TRBD2 (5 bases each). The CDR3 has 13 amino acids. V lost 7 bases to trimming and J lost 2 bases, with 13 bases between them. Germline V gives CDR1 DFQATT, CDR2 SNEGSKA (reference sequence). DNA for the CDR3: TGCAGTGGGGTGGGACCGAACACAGATACGCAGTATTTG. Translating gives CSGVGPNTDTQYL.

This clonotype was counted ten times or more. This rearrangement joins TRBV4-1 to TRBJ2-5; D possibly matches TRBD1 or TRBD2 (5 bases each). Germline values: CDR1 MGHRA, CDR2 YSYEKL. V was trimmed by 0 bases and J by 9 bases, leaving 11 bases between them. The CDR3 loop spans 13 amino acids. This CDR3 is CASSQDLEGPQYF. In DNA, the CDR3 is TGCGCCAGCAGCCAAGATCTAGAGGGGCCCCAGTACTTC.

This clonotype appeared a few times. The rearrangement links TRBV7-9 to TRBJ2-7; perhaps TRBD2 as D (7 bases). The CDR3 sequence is 15 residues long. Per germline, CDR1 SEHNR and CDR2 FQNEAQ (reference sequence). The V and J ends lost 5 bases and 2 bases respectively, with 16 bases between them. The CDR3 sequence: CASSPEGGETYEQYF. Here the CDR3 DNA reads TGTGCCAGCAGCCCAGAGGGGGGGGAAACCTACGAGCAGTACTTC. The complete variable domain, with remaining parts taken from reference TRBV7-9 and TRBJ2-7, reads DTGVSQNPRHKITKRGQNVTFRCDPISEHNRLYWYRQTLGQGPEFLTYFQNEAQLEKSRLLSDRFSAERPKGSFSTLEIQRTEQGDSAMYLCASSPEGGETYEQYFGPGTRLTVT.

This clonotype was detected many times. The rearrangement uses TRBV29-1 and TRBJ2-7; 9 nucleotides match TRBD1. Trimming took 4 bases from V and 3 from J; bases not matched to a gene: 7. The length of the CDR3 is 14 residues. Per the germline V gene, CDR1 is SQVTM and CDR2 is ANQGSEA. CDR3 nucleotides: TGCAGCGTTGTCCCCGGGACAGGGTACTACGAGCAGTACTTC. Protein: CSVVPGTGYYEQYF.

The CDR3 DNA is TGTGCCAGCAGCTTAGAGGGCTCTAGCGCTGCAGCTACACAGTATTTT. Its translation: CASSLEGSSAAATQYF. This chain connects TRBV11-2 to TRBJ2-3; perhaps TRBD2 as D (6 bases). This CDR3 region has 16 residues. Germline V CDR1 and CDR2: SGHAT, FQNNGV. Trimming shortened V by 0 bases and J by 12 bases, and 22 bases separated the two germline ends.

In the case of this clonotype: With a much larger clone just one base away, this may be a read error. V is TRBV4-1 and J is TRBJ2-7; D might be TRBD2 (5 bases). Germline CDR1 MGHRA, CDR2 YSYEKL. The CDR3 totals 15 residues. V shed 5 bases and J shed 2 bases, with 16 bases lying between them. The CDR3 coding sequence is TGCGCCAGCAGCAAAGGGTTGGACTCCCCCTACGAGCAGTACTTC. This encodes CASSKGLDSPYEQYF.

The chain uses TRBV19 and TRBJ2-1, with a tentative D call TRBD2 (5 bases). V was trimmed by 5 bases and J by 7 bases, leaving 12 bases between them. Looked up from germline, CDR1 is LNHDA and CDR2 is SQIVND (reference sequence). The CDR3 consists of 13 residues. CDR3 nucleotides: TGTGCCAGTAGTTTTGGGCGGGCGAATGAGCAGTTCTTC. Its protein is CASSFGRANEQFF.

This clonotype was recorded a few times. The conserved phenylalanine or tryptophan normally closing the CDR3 is absent here, so this likely arose from a read error. V usage is TRBV12-5 and J usage is TRBJ2-5; no firm D call. With 0 bases removed from V and 3 bases from J, the gap between germline ends came to 2 bases. Germline-derived CDR1 and CDR2 are LGHNT and FRNRAP. The CDR3 runs to 12 residues. The CDR3 loop is CASGLVEETQYL. The CDR3 DNA reads as TGTGCTAGTGGTTTGGTGGAAGAGACCCAGTACCTC.

On this clonotype itself: Since a much larger clone is just one base distant, this may be a read error. The J gene is TRBJ2-2, the V gene TRBV10-2, with a possible D match to TRBD1 (5 bases). The CDR3 sequence is 13 residues long. Germline CDR1 is WSHSY and CDR2 is SAAADI. The V gene lost 10 bases and the J gene lost 4 bases, with 13 bases spanning the gap. This chain's CDR3 is CANRKDPTGELFF. The CDR3 bases are TGCGCCAACAGGAAAGACCCCACCGGGGAGCTGTTTTTT.

This rearrangement joins TRBV6-1 to TRBJ2-7; D is undetermined. V was trimmed by 11 bases and J by 6 bases, leaving 14 bases between them. CDR1 MNHNS and CDR2 SASEGT come from the germline V gene. The CDR3 length is 11 residues. CDR3 in DNA: TGTGCCGGCTCAACGGGCGTCGAGCAGTACTTC. Translation gives CAGSTGVEQYF.

Worth noting for this clonotype: A junction boundary mismatches the germline segment, possibly from a read error. The J gene is TRBJ2-7, the V gene TRBV5-4; D may be TRBD2 (6 bases). Germline V lookup: CDR1 SGHNT, CDR2 YYREEE (reference sequence). CDR3 length: 16 amino acids. The chain's CDR3 is CASSLSDSGVRYAQYF. As DNA, the CDR3 is TGTGCCAGTAGCTTGTCTGACTCGGGAGTTCGCTACGCGCAGTACTTC.

The chain has TRBV30 and TRBJ2-5, with TRBD1 as a possible D gene (7 bases). With 7 bases removed from V and 11 bases from J, the gap between germline ends came to 32 bases. The germline V gene encodes CDR1 GTSNPN and CDR2 SVGIG (reference sequence). The CDR3 has 16 amino acids. The CDR3 loop reads CASGSGGTAKEGTQYF. In DNA form, the CDR3 reads TGTGCCTCAGGGTCAGGCGGGACAGCGAAAGAGGGGACACAGTACTTC.

The table lists this clonotype with a count of one. An end of the junction does not agree with germline; a read error may underlie this. The chain has TRBV4-1 and TRBJ2-2; the match to TRBD1 covers 9 bases. The CDR3 has 16 amino acids. The germline CDR1 and CDR2 sequences are MGHRA and YSYEKL. DNA for the CDR3: TGCGCCAGCAGCCGAGAAGCGGGACAGGGCGCCGGGGTGCTGTTTTTT. This sequence encodes CASSREAGQGAGVLFF.

The V and J genes are TRBV29-1 and TRBJ2-7, with a tentative D call TRBD1 (6 bases). The CDR3 runs to 14 residues. Germline V gives CDR1 SQVTM, CDR2 ANQGSEA. Trimming took 3 bases from V and 2 from J, leaving 14 bases between them. The CDR3 reads CSVDSTGCPYEQYF. The CDR3 DNA reads TGCAGCGTTGACTCAACAGGGTGTCCCTACGAGCAGTACTTC.

Details on this clonotype: This may arise from a read error, as a much more abundant clone is one base away. The chain carries TRBV12-3 or TRBV12-4 and TRBJ1-1; the match to TRBD1 covers 9 bases. Unmatched junction bases numbered 22, after V lost 1 base and J lost 1 base. This CDR3 region has 22 residues. The CDR3: CASSLVRQGGTSSRVRNTEAFF. CDR3 in DNA: TGTGCCAGCAGTTTAGTGCGACAGGGGGGGACCTCATCTCGGGTTCGGAACACTGAAGCTTTCTTT.

Remarks on this clonotype: With a much larger clone just one base away, this may be a read error. The CDR3 sequence is CAWSEDGLAAEHFF. Here the CDR3 DNA reads TGTGCCTGGAGTGAGGACGGTCTCGCGGCTGAGCACTTCTTC. The chain carries TRBV30 and TRBJ2-1; D gene ambiguous. This CDR3 has 14 amino acids. Germline V lookup: CDR1 GTSNPN, CDR2 SVGIG (reference sequence).

For this clonotype: A read error may explain this, as a much larger clone is one base away. This CDR3 fails to terminate in the conserved phenylalanine or tryptophan, so it likely reflects a read error. V is TRBV12-5 and J is TRBJ2-1, with TRBD2 as a possible D gene (5 bases). V lost 5 bases to trimming and J lost 2 bases, with 10 bases between them. The germline V gene has CDR1 LGHNT and CDR2 FRNRAP. This CDR3 contains 14 residues. The CDR3 reads CASGPSGTYNEQFI. The CDR3 coding sequence is TGTGCTAGTGGTCCGAGCGGTACCTACAATGAGCAGTTCATC.

The table lists this clonotype with many counts. DNA of the CDR3: TGTGCCAGCAGCCACGGACTAGCAGCGCAGTATTTT. It encodes CASSHGLAAQYF. The chain recombines TRBV7-9 with TRBJ2-3; 8 positions match TRBD2. V lost 5 bases, J lost 10 bases, and 5 bases stayed unmatched. Germline V gives CDR1 SEHNR, CDR2 FQNEAQ (reference sequence). The CDR3 sequence is 12 residues long.

A note on this clonotype: The junction and the germline gene differ at one end; a read error may be behind it. The chain combines TRBV11-2 with TRBJ2-3, with TRBD2 identical over 7 bases. This CDR3 is 14 amino acids long. Germline V CDR1 and CDR2: SGHAT, FQNNGV. The CDR3 loop is CASSPLLATDTHYF. CDR3 DNA sequence: TGTGCCAGCAGCCCCCTACTAGCGACAGATACGCACTATTTT. Full variable domain (outside the CDR3, taken from reference TRBV11-2 and TRBJ2-3): EAGVAQSPRYKIIEKRQSVAFWCNPISGHATLYWYQQILGQGPKLLIQFQNNGVVDDSQLPKDRFSAERLKGVDSTLKIQPAKLEDSAVYLCASSPLLATDTHYFGPGTRLTVL.

This clonotype was detected a few times. The CDR3 sequence: CASHSWWTSGGNTGELFF. CDR3 sequence (DNA): TGTGCCAGCCACTCATGGTGGACTAGCGGGGGGAACACCGGGGAGCTGTTTTTT. The chain has TRBV7-8 and TRBJ2-2; TRBD2 agrees at 13 bases. From germline, CDR1 is SGHVS and CDR2 FQNEAQ. The length of the CDR3 is 18 residues. V lost 8 bases and J lost 1; bases outside the gene matches: 10.